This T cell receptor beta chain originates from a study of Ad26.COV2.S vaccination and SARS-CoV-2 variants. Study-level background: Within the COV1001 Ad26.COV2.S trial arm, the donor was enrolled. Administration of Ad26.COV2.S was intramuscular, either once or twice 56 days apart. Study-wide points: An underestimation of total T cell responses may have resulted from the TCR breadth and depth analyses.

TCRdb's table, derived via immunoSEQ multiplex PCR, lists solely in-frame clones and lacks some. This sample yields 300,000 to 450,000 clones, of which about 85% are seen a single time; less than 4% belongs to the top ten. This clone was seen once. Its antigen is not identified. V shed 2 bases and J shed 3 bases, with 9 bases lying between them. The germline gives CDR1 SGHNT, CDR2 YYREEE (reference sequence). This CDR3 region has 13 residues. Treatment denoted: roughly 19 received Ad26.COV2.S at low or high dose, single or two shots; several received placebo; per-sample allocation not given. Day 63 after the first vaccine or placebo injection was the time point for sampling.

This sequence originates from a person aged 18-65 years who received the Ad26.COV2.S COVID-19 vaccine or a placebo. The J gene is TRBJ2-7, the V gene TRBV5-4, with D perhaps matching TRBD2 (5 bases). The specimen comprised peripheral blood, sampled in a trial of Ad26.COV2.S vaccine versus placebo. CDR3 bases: TGTGCCAGCAGCTTCGGACTCTACTACGAGCAGTACTTC. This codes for CASSFGLYYEQYF.